Presented here are 6 T cell receptor beta chains from one specimen sequenced in a study of T cell responses to AZD1222 COVID-19 vaccine. Assay used: immunoSEQ multiplex PCR; TCRdb lists only in-frame clones, some missing. The profile shows tens of thousands of clones, 80% to 90% of them singletons. This specimen was peripheral blood, taken on day 0 of MenACWY control vaccination. These TCRs come from an adult in good health.

The chain's CDR3 is CASSRRDTEAFF. The CDR3 nucleotides are TGTGCCAGCAGCCGCCGAGACACTGAAGCTTTCTTT. The rearrangement links TRBV5-6 to TRBJ1-1; D is ambiguous. The CDR3 has 12 amino acids. V was pared by 4 bases and J by 3 bases, with 7 bases between. Germline CDR1 is SGHDT and CDR2 is YYEEEE.

The chain joins TRBV12-3 or TRBV12-4 to TRBJ1-2; D remains ambiguous. V lost 6 bases and J 6 bases, leaving 11 bases between the germline ends. The CDR3 runs 12 residues. The CDR3 region is CASRTRQDGYTF. In nucleotides, the CDR3 is TGTGCCAGCAGGACGAGGCAGGATGGCTACACCTTC.

V and J are TRBV12-3 or TRBV12-4 and TRBJ2-5; no clear D. The CDR3 totals 12 residues. With 6 bases removed from V and 5 bases from J, the gap between germline ends came to 10 bases. The CDR3, as DNA: TGTGCCAGCAGGCTCGACACCGAGACCCAGTACTTC. Translating it yields CASRLDTETQYF.

The chain employs TRBV3-1 (or the pseudogene TRBV3-2) and TRBJ1-1; the D gene is possibly TRBD1 (6 bases). The CDR3 contains 15 residues. The germline gives CDR1 LGHDT, CDR2 YNNKEL (reference sequence). Trimming took 3 bases from V and 4 from J, leaving 15 bases between them. CDR3 region: CASSQVRQAPTEAFF. The CDR3 DNA follows: TGTGCCAGCAGCCAGGTCCGACAGGCCCCCACTGAAGCTTTCTTT.

The chain has TRBV2 and TRBJ2-1; possibly TRBD2 for D (6 bases). Germline CDR1 and CDR2: SNHLY and FYNNEI. This CDR3 contains 16 residues. V lost 7 bases and J 2 bases, leaving 18 bases between the germline ends. In DNA form, the CDR3 reads TGTGCCAGCACCGGTCGGGGGTCTAGCACCTACAATGAGCAGTTCTTC. Its protein product is CASTGRGSSTYNEQFF.

This clone has more than one count but fewer than ten. The chain employs TRBV28 and TRBJ2-3; TRBD2 is a possible D gene (5 bases). V was pared by 4 bases and J by 4 bases, with 21 bases between. Germline V lookup: CDR1 MDHEN, CDR2 SYDVKM. This CDR3 has 17 residues. CDR3 region: CASSSPYGLNGADTQYF. Written as DNA, the CDR3 is TGTGCCAGCAGTTCTCCCTACGGACTGAATGGGGCAGATACGCAGTATTTT.